This T cell receptor beta chain comes out of a study of Graves' ophthalmopathy and Graves' hyperthyroidism. Ophthalmopathy cases showed moderate-to-severe activity, scoring CAS ≥3 and NOSPECS ≥4, with duration under 3 months. If patients had other autoimmune diseases, uncontrolled infections, pregnancy or lactation, they were excluded. PBMCs originated in 10 ml of fresh peripheral blood. The ends were cut back, 4 bases at V and 2 bases at J, with 11 bases in the middle. The CDR3 extends over 15 amino acids. Germline CDR1 is SGHTA and CDR2 is FQGTGA. In its sample, this clonotype was seen many times. What it binds is unknown. Overall study findings and caveats: Most clonotypes expanded in thyroid above 0.001 frequency were present in blood too.

The sequenced template was RNA, covering the TCR beta CDR3 region. An initial RT-PCR round employing HTBI primers preceded a second-round multiplex PCR. Via MiXCR, TCRdb re-called the multiplex PCR reads, giving one row per CDR3 protein. The table lists about 150,000 distinct CDR3 sequences, about 40% of them singletons, with 5.8% in the top ten. The source of this sequence is a woman in her thirties or forties with Graves' ophthalmopathy. The material sequenced was peripheral blood. The rearrangement joins TRBV7-3 to TRBJ2-2, with D perhaps given as TRBD1 or TRBD2 (5 bases each). CDR3 in amino acids: CASSSGTANTGELFF. The CDR3 nucleotides read TGTGCCAGCAGCTCAGGGACGGCTAACACCGGGGAGCTGTTTTTT.